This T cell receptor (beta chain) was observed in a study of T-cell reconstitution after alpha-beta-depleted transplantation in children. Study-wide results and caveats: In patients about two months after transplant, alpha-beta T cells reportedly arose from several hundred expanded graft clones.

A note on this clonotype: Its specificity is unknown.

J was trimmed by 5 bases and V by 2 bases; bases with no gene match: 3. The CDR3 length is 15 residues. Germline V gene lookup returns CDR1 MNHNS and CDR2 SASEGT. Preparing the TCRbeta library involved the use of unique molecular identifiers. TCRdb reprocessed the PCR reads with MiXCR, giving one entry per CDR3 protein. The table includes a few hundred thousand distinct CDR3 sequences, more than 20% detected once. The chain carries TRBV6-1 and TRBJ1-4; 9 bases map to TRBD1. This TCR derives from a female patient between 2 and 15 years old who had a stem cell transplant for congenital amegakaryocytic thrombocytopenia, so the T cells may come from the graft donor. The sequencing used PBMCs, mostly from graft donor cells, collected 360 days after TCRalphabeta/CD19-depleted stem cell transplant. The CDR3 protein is CASSELGQGNEKLFF. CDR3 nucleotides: TGTGCCAGCAGTGAACTGGGACAGGGAAATGAAAAACTGTTTTTT.